The following is a T cell receptor (beta chain) sequence with its context. Its antigen is still unknown. This sample is drawn from a study of shared clonotypes between healthy human individuals. Overall study: The study enrolled a couple of women and three men aged 18 to 49. There were three CD4 naive, three CD4 memory, two CD8 naive and one CD8 memory plates per donor. Whole-study results and caveats: Non-shared clonotypes had lower generation probabilities than those shared by all four donors. Rarefaction exposed incomplete sorted-subset sequencing despite large depth.

Trimming shortened V by 5 bases and J by 5 bases, and 7 bases separated the two germline ends. The CDR3 totals 11 residues. Germline V lookup: CDR1 MNHNS, CDR2 SASEGT. This table comes from immunoSEQ multiplex PCR, and its TCRdb copy is limited to in-frame clones, with some not included. There are about 2.4 million clones in the sample; over 85% occur only once, and approximately 0.36% lies in the top ten. This receptor was taken from a man younger than 30 in good health. Some clones in this sample may be carry-over from other donors' samples. The V gene is TRBV6-1, the J gene TRBJ2-7; no clear D gene. Specimen: naive CD4+ T cells from PBMCs. Subset in this sample: CD45RA+ positively selected. CDR3 amino acids: CASSSPHEQYF. As DNA, the CDR3 is TGTGCCAGCAGTAGTCCTCACGAGCAGTACTTC.